The clone carrying this T cell receptor (beta chain) was picked up a small number of times. The antigen is undetermined. This specimen belongs to a study of CD8 T cells in ankylosing spondylitis. Each TCR beta library was made by quantitative 5'-RACE that incorporated molecular barcodes. MiXCR, applied by TCRdb to the 5' RACE reads, yields one record per CDR3 protein. The data hold about 450,000 distinct CDR3 sequences, with 25% to 30% observed a single time. General study findings and limits: Seemingly distinctive of ankylosing spondylitis blood was a TCR beta motif formed by eight highly homologous variants. CD8+ cells made up the disease-linked clones, which were relatively rare in peripheral blood. Reports say disease-linked clones showed up significantly more in matched ankylosing spondylitis synovial fluid.

The CDR3 loop spans 11 amino acids. The germline CDR1 and CDR2 sequences are SQVTM and ANQGSEA. V lost 4 bases and J 4 bases, leaving 7 bases between the germline ends. The clonotype originates from a male donor with ankylosing spondylitis. V gene TRBV29-1 combines with J gene TRBJ1-1; no firm D call. The specimen was blood, either unsorted or a sorted T cell fraction (not recorded which). In DNA, the CDR3 is TGCAGCGTTGCACCCCCCACTGAAGCTTTCTTT. Its protein is CSVAPPTEAFF. The variable domain in full, completed from reference TRBV29-1 and TRBJ1-1, reads SAVISQKPSRDICQRGTSLTIQCQVDSQVTMMFWYRQQPGQSLTLIATANQGSEATYESGFVIDKFPISRPNLTFSTLTVSNMSPEDSSIYLCSVAPPTEAFFGQGTRLTVV.